The T cell receptor (beta chain) under discussion was sequenced for a study of molecular identifiers for immune sequencing clone quantification. Study observations and caveats: Shared barcodes on identical TCR molecules could underestimate the sizes of highly expanded clones.

Details on this clonotype: Its target is unknown.

TCRdb ran MiXCR on the PCR reads and lists one entry per CDR3 protein. Here the sample spans roughly 630,000 distinct CDR3 sequences, approximately 24% being singletons. Based on a CD8+CD4-CCR7+CD45RA+ profile, naive CD8 T cells were sorted. V shed 3 bases and J 0 bases; nucleotides not matched to a gene: 2. Germline V gene lookup returns CDR1 MNHEY and CDR2 SMNVEV (reference sequence). The CDR3 has 15 residues. The sequenced sample was naive CD8+ T cells from blood, with Jurkat cell RNA spiked in. Sample subset: FACS-sorted CD8+CD4-CCR7+CD45RA+ naive T cells. The chain links TRBV27 to TRBJ1-1, with 9 nucleotides matching TRBD1. The clonotype comes from a human donor in good health. Some libraries in this study had Jurkat cell RNA spiked in. CDR3 sequence: CASSFGQGLNTEAFF. In nucleotides, the CDR3 is TGTGCCAGCAGTTTTGGACAGGGGTTGAACACTGAAGCTTTCTTT.